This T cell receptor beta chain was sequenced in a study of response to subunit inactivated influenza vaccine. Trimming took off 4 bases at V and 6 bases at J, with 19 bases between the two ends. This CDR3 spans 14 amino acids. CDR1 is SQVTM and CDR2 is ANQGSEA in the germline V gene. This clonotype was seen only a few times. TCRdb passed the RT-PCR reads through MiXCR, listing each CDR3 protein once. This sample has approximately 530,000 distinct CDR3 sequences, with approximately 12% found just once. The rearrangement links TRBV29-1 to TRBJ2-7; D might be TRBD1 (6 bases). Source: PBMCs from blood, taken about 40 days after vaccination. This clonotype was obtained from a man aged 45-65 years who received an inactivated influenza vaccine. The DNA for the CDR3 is TGCAGCGTTGGGACAGTGGTTAGTGTCCGCGAGCAGTACTTC. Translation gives CSVGTVVSVREQYF.